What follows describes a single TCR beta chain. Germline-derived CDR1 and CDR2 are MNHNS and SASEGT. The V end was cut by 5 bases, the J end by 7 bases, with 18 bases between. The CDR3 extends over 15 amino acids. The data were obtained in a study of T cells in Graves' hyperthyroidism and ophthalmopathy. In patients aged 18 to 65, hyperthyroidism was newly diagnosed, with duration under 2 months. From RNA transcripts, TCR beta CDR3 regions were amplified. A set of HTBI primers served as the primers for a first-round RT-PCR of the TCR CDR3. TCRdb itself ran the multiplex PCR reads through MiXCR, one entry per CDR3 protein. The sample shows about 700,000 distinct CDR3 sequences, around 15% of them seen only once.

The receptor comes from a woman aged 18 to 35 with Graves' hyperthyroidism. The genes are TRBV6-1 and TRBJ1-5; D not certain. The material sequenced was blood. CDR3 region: CASSRRTSGGQPQHF. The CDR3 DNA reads TGTGCCAGCAGTAGGAGGACCTCAGGAGGACAGCCCCAGCATTTT.